The 2 T cell receptor beta chains in this list originate from one sample, sequenced in a study of shared clonotypes between healthy human individuals. The method was immunoSEQ multiplex PCR; TCRdb's version includes in-frame clones alone and lacks a portion of them. This table has about 2.2 million clones, about 93% appearing once. Naive CD8 cells lacked CD45RO, underwent positive selection for CCR7 and left out terminally differentiated effector memory CD45RA+ cells. Material: naive CD8+ T cells from PBMCs. The origin of the receptors is a man between 18 and 29 years old in good health. Some clones in this sample may be carry-over from other donors' samples.

This clone showed up just a few times. This chain uses TRBV19 with TRBJ1-1; the D is unclear. Germline values: CDR1 LNHDA, CDR2 SQIVND (reference sequence). This CDR3 is 12 amino acids long. The ends were cut back, 5 bases at V and 2 bases at J, with 6 bases in the middle. CDR3 bases: TGTGCCAGTAGTCCCCACAACACTGAAGCTTTCTTT. Encoded protein: CASSPHNTEAFF.

V gene TRBV13 combines with J gene TRBJ2-3; D perhaps matches TRBD2 (5 bases). The CDR3 contains 15 residues. CDR1 and CDR2 (germline): PRHDT, FYEKMQ (reference sequence). Trimming shortened V by 4 bases and J by 2 bases, and 13 bases separated the two germline ends. CDR3 loop: CASSSEGGHTDTQYF. The DNA for the CDR3 is TGTGCCAGCAGCTCCGAGGGCGGTCACACAGATACGCAGTATTTT.